This TCR beta chain stems from a study of blood T cell repertoires in COVID-19. The wider study: Samples of COVID-19 (acute and convalescent) were obtained from the United States, Italy and Spain. From T cells, B-cell-depleted T cells, or PBMCs came the material, which was cDNA or gDNA.

As originally analysed: Estimation of nucleated cell counts was performed using reference gene primer amplification. Clones were sequenced by immunoSEQ multiplex PCR, and TCRdb holds only the in-frame ones, with some missing. V, J and clone size were drawn from that table, and D and trimming were deduced from the DNA. The data hold approximately 72,000 clones, with approximately 86% observed a single time. The V and J ends lost 3 bases and 5 bases, in that order; junction bases with no gene match: 6. Germline loops: CDR1 SGDLS, CDR2 YYNGEE. The CDR3 sequence is 15 residues long. The sequenced sample consisted of peripheral blood. This clonotype was sampled from a man aged 45-65 years with acute or convalescent COVID-19. The chain couples TRBV9 to TRBJ2-2, with TRBD2 matching over 8 bases. CDR3 DNA: TGTGCCAGCAGCGCCCTCGGCGGGAGGACCGGGGAGCTGTTTTTT. Translation: CASSALGGRTGELFF.